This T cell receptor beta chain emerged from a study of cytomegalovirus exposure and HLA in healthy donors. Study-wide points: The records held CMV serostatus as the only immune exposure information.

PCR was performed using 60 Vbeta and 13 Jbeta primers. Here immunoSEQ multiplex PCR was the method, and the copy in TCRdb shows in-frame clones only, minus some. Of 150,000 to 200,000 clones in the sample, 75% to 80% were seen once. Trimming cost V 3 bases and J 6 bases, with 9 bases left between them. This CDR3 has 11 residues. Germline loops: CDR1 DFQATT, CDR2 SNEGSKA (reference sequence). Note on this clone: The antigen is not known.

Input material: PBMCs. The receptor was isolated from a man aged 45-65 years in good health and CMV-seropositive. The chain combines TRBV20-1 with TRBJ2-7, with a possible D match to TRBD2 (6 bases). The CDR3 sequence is CSARRRGEQYF. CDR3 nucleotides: TGCAGTGCTAGGAGGAGGGGCGAGCAGTACTTC.